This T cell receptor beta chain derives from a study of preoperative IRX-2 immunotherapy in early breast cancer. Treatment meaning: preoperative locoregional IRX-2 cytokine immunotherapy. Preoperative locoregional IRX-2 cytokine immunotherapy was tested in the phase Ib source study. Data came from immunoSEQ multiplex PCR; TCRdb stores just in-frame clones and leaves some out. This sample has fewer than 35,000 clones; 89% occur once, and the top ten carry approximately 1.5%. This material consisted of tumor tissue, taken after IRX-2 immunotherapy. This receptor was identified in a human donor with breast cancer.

Here the CDR3 reads CASLLEGNQPQHF. The CDR3 DNA is TGTGCCAGCCTTTTGGAGGGCAATCAGCCCCAGCATTTT. V usage is TRBV22-1 and J usage is TRBJ1-5. TRBV22-1 is described as a pseudogene. This CDR3 contains 13 residues.